The sequence of this TCR beta chain was determined in a study of cytomegalovirus exposure and HLA in healthy donors. Turning to the study itself: Approximately 81% of roughly 400 genotyped donors fell in the Caucasian-associated ancestry cluster.

Study-wide results and caveats: Listed as cytomegalovirus-associated were approximately 160 TCR beta chains. Another analysis was done later, and it associated 17,000 or so TCR beta sequences with HLA alleles at 0.05 false discovery rate.

Germline CDR1 reads MNHEY; CDR2 reads SVGAGI. The trim removed 10 bases at V and 4 bases at J, leaving 7 bases unmatched. The CDR3 spans 13 residues. As concerns this clone: The antigen remains unidentified.

Researchers ran the PCR with 60 Vbeta and 13 Jbeta primers. Sequencing was performed with immunoSEQ multiplex PCR; in TCRdb, only in-frame clones are kept and a portion is missing. The profile covers 100,000 to 150,000 clones, with over 75% appearing a single time and less than 6.5% taken by the ten largest. Sequenced input: PBMCs. The TCR was taken from a woman aged 40 to 50 in good health and CMV-seropositive. The chain joins TRBV6-5 to TRBJ2-7; 10 bases line up with TRBD1. CDR3 in amino acids: CAIATGQGYEQYF. The CDR3 nucleotides are TGTGCCATCGCGACGGGACAGGGGTACGAGCAGTACTTC.